The 24 T cell receptor beta chains reported below all come from one sample, sequenced in a study of post-analysis software for immune sequencing data. Unique molecular identifiers tagged the TCR beta cDNA libraries. MiXCR was run by TCRdb on the PCR reads, yielding one entry per CDR3 protein. The data show about 430,000 distinct CDR3 sequences, more than 30% seen once. Study observations and caveats: The study found TRBV5-6, TRBV5-1 and TRBV20-1 among five or six TRBV segments more frequent in patients than controls.

Their recognized antigens are unknown. The source material was blood. The source is a girl aged 2 to 9 with multiple sclerosis.

The sample holds one count of this clonotype. The chain combines TRBV5-1 with TRBJ2-1, with 12 bases matching TRBD2. This CDR3 comprises 17 residues. The germline CDR1 and CDR2 sequences are SGHRS and YFSETQ. J was trimmed by 8 bases and V by 0 bases; bases with no gene match: 9. The CDR3 DNA reads as TGCGCCAGCAGCTTGGCTGAGACTAGCGGGAGTGTATATGAGCAGTTCTTC. Protein product: CASSLAETSGSVYEQFF.

V usage is TRBV29-1 and J usage is TRBJ1-2; 9 nucleotides align to TRBD1. The CDR3 is made up of 13 amino acids. V shed 6 bases, J shed 8 bases, and the junction held 10 bases outside the gene matches. Looked up from germline, CDR1 is SQVTM and CDR2 is ANQGSEA. The CDR3 region is CSVDNRDREGYTF. The CDR3 DNA follows: TGCAGCGTGGATAACCGGGACAGGGAGGGCTACACCTTC.

On this clonotype itself: A much larger clone differs by one base, so this may be a read error. The chain has TRBV29-1 and TRBJ2-5; 12 bases are a match to TRBD1. CDR1 SQVTM and CDR2 ANQGSEA come from the germline V gene. V gave up 1 base and J gave up 11 bases; unmatched junction bases: 14. CDR3 length equals 16 residues. CDR3 sequence: CSVEAPGTGGLNEQYF. The CDR3 nucleotides are TGCAGCGTTGAAGCCCCCGGGACAGGGGGCTTGAATGAGCAGTACTTC.

This clonotype has only a few counts. The rearrangement joins TRBV12-3 or TRBV12-4 to TRBJ1-2; D uncertain. Trimming left V 6 bases short and J 1 base short, with 9 bases between. The CDR3 length is 13 residues. CDR3 residues: CASSAGINYGYTF. The CDR3 bases are TGTGCCAGCAGCGCCGGGATTAACTATGGCTACACCTTC.

This clonotype has more than one count but fewer than ten. This chain joins TRBV4-3 and TRBJ2-7; TRBD2 might be the D (5 bases). V lost 0 bases and J 6 bases, leaving 15 bases between the germline ends. The germline CDR1 and CDR2 sequences are LGHNA and YSLEER. The CDR3 extends over 15 amino acids. In nucleotides, the CDR3 is TGCGCCAGCAGCCAAGAAAGAGTGGAGAGCGGCGAGCAGTACTTC. Translation gives CASSQERVESGEQYF.

The CDR3 sequence: CASILGSGTSKGYTF. In DNA form, the CDR3 reads TGTGCCAGCATCTTAGGTTCAGGTACCTCCAAAGGCTACACCTTC. The chain recombines TRBV28 with TRBJ1-2; no firm D call. Trimming removed 7 bases from V and 8 bases from J, with 23 bases in between. Germline CDR1 and CDR2: MDHEN and SYDVKM. This CDR3 comprises 15 residues.

This clonotype has only one observation. The chain is built from TRBV28 and TRBJ2-1; weak D call: TRBD1 (5 bases). The DNA end favors TRBJ2-7, so the J call may be wrong. Germline CDR1 is MDHEN and CDR2 is SYDVKM. There are 12 residues in the CDR3. The CDR3 is CASRSQGREQYF. CDR3 DNA: TGTGCCAGCAGGTCCCAGGGTCGGGAGCAGTACTTC.

The chain combines TRBV28 with TRBJ2-5; D might be TRBD1 or TRBD2, each matching 5 bases. The J call is uncertain, as TRBJ2-1 better fits the DNA end. The CDR3 totals 15 residues. In germline, CDR1 is MDHEN, CDR2 SYDVKM. The CDR3 DNA is TGTGCCAGCAGTTTATGGGGGACGGATCAAGAGACCCAGTTCTTC. Translated: CASSLWGTDQETQFF.

This clonotype was found a few times. The chain has TRBV27 and TRBJ2-3; tentative D call: TRBD2 (7 bases). CDR1 is MNHEY and CDR2 is SMNVEV in the germline V gene (reference sequence). Trimming left V 8 bases short and J 6 bases short, with 21 bases between. The CDR3 totals 15 residues. The DNA of the CDR3 is TGTGCCAGCTCCCGGGGGAGGGGACAATCCGATACGCAGTATTTT. It is translated as CASSRGRGQSDTQYF.

To note about this clonotype: An end of the junction differs from the germline gene, which may be a read error. The chain links TRBV20-1 to TRBJ2-1; 8 positions match TRBD1. CDR3 length equals 16 residues. The germline V gene encodes CDR1 DFQATT and CDR2 SNEGSKA (reference sequence). This CDR3 is CSASKQGGSSFNEQFF. CDR3 in DNA: TGCAGTGCTTCGAAACAGGGGGGAAGCTCCTTCAATGAGCAGTTCTTC.

The V call is TRBV20-1, the J call TRBJ1-2; 9 bases agree with TRBD1. CDR3 length equals 15 residues. The J segment lost 2 bases and the V segment lost 6 bases, leaving 10 bases of the junction unmatched. The germline gives CDR1 DFQATT, CDR2 SNEGSKA (reference sequence). Here the CDR3 DNA reads TGCAGTGCGGAGGGAGAGACAGGGGGAAACTATGGCTACACCTTC. This gives the protein CSAEGETGGNYGYTF.

This clonotype was seen a single time. The chain joins TRBV2 to TRBJ2-1, with a possible D match to TRBD1 (5 bases). The J call is doubtful: the DNA matches TRBJ2-7 better. Germline values: CDR1 SNHLY, CDR2 FYNNEI. This CDR3 has 13 residues. CDR3 sequence (DNA): TGTGCCAGCAGGGACATTACCTACAATGAGCAGTACTTC. Its protein product is CASRDITYNEQYF.

This clonotype was recorded a few times. This chain joins TRBV7-2 and TRBJ2-5; 7 bases map to TRBD1. V dropped 4 bases and J dropped 5; count of bases not matched to a gene: 4. Looked up from germline, CDR1 is SGHTA and CDR2 is FQGNSA. The CDR3 contains 13 residues. CDR3 nucleotide sequence: TGTGCCAGCAGCTCAGGGGGTGGGGAGACCCAGTACTTC. Encoded protein: CASSSGGGETQYF.

The chain uses TRBV12-3 or TRBV12-4 and TRBJ2-3; possible D gene TRBD2, 6 bases. The CDR3 consists of 15 residues. Trimming shortened V by 7 bases and J by 2 bases, and 16 bases separated the two germline ends. The CDR3 loop reads CASTLEAGFTDTQYF. In DNA, the CDR3 is TGTGCCAGCACCCTAGAAGCGGGTTTCACAGATACGCAGTATTTT.

This clonotype showed up just once. The chain joins TRBV6-5 to TRBJ1-5; D possibly corresponds to TRBD1 (5 bases). This CDR3 is 14 amino acids long. V lost 8 bases, J lost 1 base, and 12 bases lay in between. From germline, CDR1 is MNHEY and CDR2 SVGAGI. The CDR3 bases are TGTGCCAGCCGAAGCCCAGGGAGCAATCAGCCCCAGCATTTT. Residues: CASRSPGSNQPQHF.

V usage is TRBV4-1 and J usage is TRBJ1-2; 7 nucleotides match TRBD1. The junction had 7 bases not matched to a gene; V was cut back by 1 base and J by 5 bases. This CDR3 is built from 15 residues. Germline loops: CDR1 MGHRA, CDR2 YSYEKL. CDR3 residues: CASSQAAGTVYGYTF. The CDR3 DNA follows: TGCGCCAGCAGCCAAGCAGCCGGGACAGTATATGGCTACACCTTC.

This clonotype was counted ten times or more. The J gene is TRBJ2-3, the V gene TRBV4-1, with D perhaps TRBD1 or TRBD2 (5 bases each). The V gene's germline CDR1 is MGHRA and CDR2 YSYEKL. The germline V and J ends were trimmed by 0 bases and 4 bases, with 20 bases remaining between them. The CDR3 runs 18 residues. The CDR3 region is CASSQERQGGYIPDTQYF. In nucleotides, the CDR3 is TGCGCCAGCAGCCAAGAACGGCAGGGCGGGTACATTCCAGATACGCAGTATTTT.

This clonotype was observed a handful of times. This chain uses TRBV20-1 with TRBJ2-1; 8 bases match TRBD2. V dropped 6 bases and J dropped 5; count of bases not matched to a gene: 6. Germline values: CDR1 DFQATT, CDR2 SNEGSKA (reference sequence). The CDR3 spans 13 residues. Here the CDR3 reads CSAERERDNEQFF. Written as DNA, the CDR3 is TGCAGTGCAGAGCGGGAGAGGGACAATGAGCAGTTCTTC.

The chain carries TRBV7-9 and TRBJ2-3; D is uncertain. This CDR3 comprises 13 residues. CDR1 is SEHNR and CDR2 is FQNEAQ in the germline V gene (reference sequence). V gave up 3 bases and J gave up 3 bases, with 7 bases separating them. The CDR3 DNA follows: TGTGCCAGCAGCTTCGATGTGACAGATACGCAGTATTTT. This encodes CASSFDVTDTQYF.

J is TRBJ1-1 and V is TRBV2; D possibly corresponds to TRBD1 (5 bases). The CDR3 runs 13 residues. V gave up 7 bases and J gave up 8 bases, with 17 bases separating them. Germline loops: CDR1 SNHLY, CDR2 FYNNEI. The CDR3, as DNA: TGTGCCAGCAACCCGGGACGGAGAAAGGAAGCTTTCTTT. Amino acids: CASNPGRRKEAFF.

This chain uses TRBV7-9 with TRBJ1-1; 9 bases fit TRBD1. Trimming at V came to 5 bases and at J to 0 bases, leaving 10 bases not matched to a gene. The CDR3 covers 17 residues. CDR1 is SEHNR, CDR2 FQNEAQ, per germline (reference sequence). The CDR3 spells CASSPLGTGLMNTEAFF. In DNA form, the CDR3 reads TGTGCCAGCAGCCCCTTAGGGACAGGGCTTATGAACACTGAAGCTTTCTTT.

V is TRBV10-3 and J is TRBJ2-3, with 8 positions matching TRBD1. Trimming took 6 bases from V and 6 from J; bases not matched to a gene: 8. CDR1 ENHRY and CDR2 SYGVKD come from the germline V gene. CDR3 length: 14 residues. Here the CDR3 DNA reads TGTGCCATCAGGCCCGACAGGGGACGGGATACGCAGTATTTT. It is translated as CAIRPDRGRDTQYF.

This chain connects TRBV28 to TRBJ1-2; 7 bases line up with TRBD1. The CDR3 extends over 16 amino acids. Germline V CDR1 and CDR2: MDHEN, SYDVKM. V lost 3 bases and J lost 6; bases outside the gene matches: 13. The CDR3 region is CASSFAATGVRNGYTF. Here the CDR3 DNA reads TGTGCCAGCAGTTTTGCCGCCACAGGGGTACGCAATGGCTACACCTTC.

This rearrangement joins TRBV20-1 to TRBJ2-5, with TRBD1 identical over 11 bases. CDR3 size: 17 residues. Germline V gives CDR1 DFQATT, CDR2 SNEGSKA (reference sequence). V lost 2 bases and J lost 5; bases outside the gene matches: 13. CDR3 in DNA: TGCAGTGCTAGACCCGAACCGGGACAGGGGGTTGGGGAGACCCAGTACTTC. Its translation: CSARPEPGQGVGETQYF.